This passage covers 21 T cell receptor beta chains from one sample sequenced in a study of T cells expressing NK-cell markers. TCRdb re-called the 5' RACE reads, yielding one record per CDR3 amino acid sequence without DNA. The sample table includes roughly 280,000 distinct CDR3 sequences. The sequencing input was blood T cells: a sorted CD56 or NKG2C T cell subset, CD4+ or CD8+ T cells, or bulk PBMC T cells (not recorded which). The source is a man aged 18-30 years in good health.

The chain links TRBV3-1 to TRBJ2-2; the TRBD1 assignment by TCRdb is unverifiable without DNA. This CDR3 is 13 amino acids long. CDR1 LGHDT and CDR2 YNNKEL come from the germline V gene (reference sequence). CDR3 sequence reads: CASSSAQGEELFF. The entire variable domain, with the rest obtained from reference TRBV3-1 and TRBJ2-2, is as follows: DTAVSQTPKYLVTQMGNDKSIKCEQNLGHDTMYWYKQDSKKFLKIMFSYNNKELIINETVPNRFSPKSPDKAHLNLHINSLELGDSAVYFCASSSAQGEELFFGEGSRLTVL.

The V call is TRBV4-2, the J call TRBJ2-1. The CDR3 has 12 residues. Germline CDR1 is LGHNA and CDR2 is YNFKEQ. CDR3 loop: CASSRVGDEQFF.

The rearrangement uses TRBV5-5 and TRBJ2-3; no DNA is available, so the TRBD2 call from TCRdb remains unchecked. The length of the CDR3 is 17 residues. Per germline, CDR1 SGHKS and CDR2 YYEKEE (reference sequence). CDR3 amino acids: CASTRDGPSSLTDTQYF.

The chain couples TRBV2 to TRBJ2-2; the TRBD1 assignment by TCRdb is unverifiable without DNA. Germline CDR1 and CDR2: SNHLY and FYNNEI. The CDR3 length is 14 residues. CDR3 loop: CASSRDANTGELFF. Together with reference TRBV2 and TRBJ2-2, the CDR3 gives the full variable domain: EPEVTQTPSHQVTQMGQEVILRCVPISNHLYFYWYRQILGQKVEFLVSFYNNEISEKSEIFDDQFSVERPDGSNFTLKIRSTKLEDSAMYFCASSRDANTGELFFGEGSRLTVL.

This chain connects TRBV12-3 or TRBV12-4 to TRBJ2-2; no DNA is available, so the TRBD2 call from TCRdb remains unchecked. The CDR3 runs to 16 residues. CDR3 protein: CASSFRQSPNTGELFF.

The chain employs TRBV29-1 and TRBJ2-3; TCRdb gives TRBD2 as the D gene, but with no DNA this cannot be confirmed. The CDR3 spans 14 residues. Germline assignment: CDR1 SQVTM and CDR2 ANQGSEA. The CDR3 sequence is CSVASGRTETNQYF.

This chain joins TRBV5-6 and TRBJ2-5; absent DNA, TCRdb's TRBD1 call cannot be checked. This CDR3 comprises 15 residues. Germline CDR1 SGHDT, CDR2 YYEEEE. The CDR3 here is CASSLAGQGRETQYF.

The chain links TRBV4-1 to TRBJ2-1. The CDR3 runs 15 residues. The germline V gene has CDR1 MGHRA and CDR2 YSYEKL. The CDR3 here is CASSPIGRSINEQFF.

The J gene is TRBJ2-5, the V gene TRBV29-1; TCRdb outputs TRBD1, but without DNA this stays unchecked. CDR1 is SQVTM and CDR2 is ANQGSEA in the germline V gene. The CDR3 covers 13 residues. This chain's CDR3 is CSGGRTGGETQYF.

This sequence joins TRBV20-1 and TRBJ2-7; TCRdb lists TRBD2, though no DNA is available to test this call. The CDR3 has 15 amino acids. The germline V gene encodes CDR1 DFQATT and CDR2 SNEGSKA (reference sequence). The CDR3 is CSATRSGTSEREQYF.

The chain links TRBV7-6 to TRBJ1-6; the D call of TRBD1 rests on TCRdb alone, since no DNA is present to check it. This CDR3 has 18 residues. Per germline, CDR1 SGHVS and CDR2 FNYEAQ. This CDR3 is CASSLATRGTGGNSPLHF.

This chain joins TRBV30 and TRBJ2-7; without DNA, the TCRdb call of TRBD1 cannot be checked. The CDR3 has 14 residues. Germline lookup yields CDR1 GTSNPN and CDR2 SVGIG (reference sequence). The CDR3 is CAWSGTGVSYEQYF. The full variable domain, rest sourced from reference TRBV30 and TRBJ2-7, is SQTIHQWPATLVQPVGSPLSLECTVEGTSNPNLYWYRQAAGRGLQLLFYSVGIGQISSEVPQNLSASRPQDRQFILSSKKLLLSDSGFYLCAWSGTGVSYEQYFGPGTRLTVT.

This chain joins TRBV14 and TRBJ2-7; TCRdb's D gene call, TRBD2, goes unchecked for lack of DNA. The CDR3 extends over 15 amino acids. Germline V gene sequence: CDR1 SGHDN, CDR2 FVKESK. This chain's CDR3 is CASSHMTSGNYEQYF.

The chain uses TRBV29-1 and TRBJ2-5; TCRdb designates TRBD1, a call that cannot be tested without DNA. The CDR3 sequence is 15 residues long. CDR1 is SQVTM and CDR2 is ANQGSEA in the germline V gene. CDR3 in amino acids: CSVEGQRGHQETQYF.

The rearrangement uses TRBV7-9 and TRBJ2-5; the D call from TCRdb, TRBD2, cannot be confirmed without DNA. The germline V gene has CDR1 SEHNR and CDR2 FQNEAQ (reference sequence). This CDR3 region has 15 residues. CDR3 in amino acids: CASSSGGTGTGTQYF.

The V gene is TRBV12-3 or TRBV12-4, the J gene TRBJ2-3; the D call from TCRdb, TRBD2, cannot be confirmed without DNA. This CDR3 has 12 residues. The CDR3 is CASGREGRAQYF.

This rearrangement joins TRBV7-3 to TRBJ2-5; TCRdb outputs TRBD2, but without DNA this stays unchecked. CDR3 length equals 15 residues. In germline, CDR1 is SGHTA, CDR2 FQGTGA. CDR3 protein: CASSSTSGSRETQYF.

The rearrangement uses TRBV10-2 and TRBJ2-2; as DNA is missing, the TRBD1 call by TCRdb cannot be tested. Germline assignment: CDR1 WSHSY and CDR2 SAAADI. The CDR3 is made up of 18 amino acids. CDR3 loop: CASSESFWGQTNTGELFF.

V gene TRBV12-5 combines with J gene TRBJ2-2; TCRdb outputs TRBD1, but without DNA this stays unchecked. CDR1 and CDR2 (germline): LGHNT, FRNRAP. This CDR3 comprises 15 residues. Here the CDR3 reads CASSLLAGATGELFF.

The V call is TRBV6-6, the J call TRBJ1-2; TCRdb's assignment of TRBD1 cannot be checked, as there is no DNA. CDR3 length equals 11 residues. Looked up from germline, CDR1 is MNHNY and CDR2 is SVGAGI (reference sequence). The CDR3 sequence: CAGGGRYGYTF.

The rearrangement joins TRBV7-9 to TRBJ2-1; TCRdb returns TRBD1, unconfirmable since there is no DNA. CDR3 length: 15 amino acids. In germline, CDR1 is SEHNR, CDR2 FQNEAQ (reference sequence). The CDR3 protein is CASSPLRGGNNEQFF.